This T cell receptor (beta chain) was captured in a study of blood T cell repertoires in COVID-19. V gave up 1 base and J gave up 0 bases, with 12 bases separating them. CDR3 length: 16 amino acids. Germline V gene data show CDR1 as SGHDN and CDR2 as FVKESK. Adults between roughly 18 and 89 years of age took part from fewer than 30 US areas. The repertoire was sequenced with immunoSEQ multiplex PCR; TCRdb's copy has only in-frame clones and lacks some. The repertoire consists of hundreds of thousands of clones, with about 86% occurring once and the leading ten covering about 3.8%. The TCR originated in a woman between 35 and 50 years old with acute COVID-19. Sequences were obtained from PBMCs or T cells enriched from blood (not recorded which). The chain carries TRBV14 and TRBJ1-1; the D gene is possibly TRBD1 (5 bases). The CDR3 here is CASSQGFGGVNTEAFF. In DNA form, the CDR3 reads TGTGCCAGCAGCCAAGGATTCGGGGGGGTGAACACTGAAGCTTTCTTT.